Shown below are 4 T cell receptor beta chains from a single sample sequenced in a study of blood T cells in healthy people across ages. Primers used in a second PCR of roughly 7 to 12 cycles were a sample-barcoded 5' primer and a J-beta primer mix. In TCRdb, the 5' RACE reads were re-called with MiXCR into one record per CDR3 protein. The table has about 640,000 distinct CDR3 sequences, roughly 41% seen once. The sequencing sample was made of blood. The receptors come from a man of 80 years or more in good health.

The chain is built from TRBV7-2 and TRBJ2-3; D remains unclear. CDR1 SGHTA and CDR2 FQGNSA come from the germline V gene. The V gene lost 4 bases and the J gene lost 6 bases, with 8 bases spanning the gap. The CDR3 has 12 amino acids. DNA of the CDR3: TGTGCCAGCAGCTGGGCCGGGGATACGCAGTATTTT. Protein sequence: CASSWAGDTQYF.

This clonotype has only a few counts. CDR3 sequence: CASSLTGAGGKAFF. CDR3 sequence (DNA): TGTGCCAGCAGTTTAACCGGGGCAGGGGGCAAAGCTTTCTTT. V usage is TRBV27 and J usage is TRBJ1-1, with 8 bases that match TRBD1. V was pared by 2 bases and J by 9 bases, with 8 bases of the junction left unmatched. The CDR3 has 14 residues. The germline CDR1 and CDR2 sequences are MNHEY and SMNVEV (reference sequence).

This clonotype was detected ten times or more. The chain couples TRBV29-1 to TRBJ2-5, with 7 bases matching TRBD1. The V and J ends lost 4 bases and 2 bases, in that order; junction bases with no gene match: 7. The CDR3 covers 14 residues. The germline V gene encodes CDR1 SQVTM and CDR2 ANQGSEA. In DNA, the CDR3 is TGCAGCGTTGGAAGGACAGGAGGACAAGAGACCCAGTACTTC. This gives the protein CSVGRTGGQETQYF. Variable domain in full (rest from reference TRBV29-1 and TRBJ2-5): SAVISQKPSRDICQRGTSLTIQCQVDSQVTMMFWYRQQPGQSLTLIATANQGSEATYESGFVIDKFPISRPNLTFSTLTVSNMSPEDSSIYLCSVGRTGGQETQYFGPGTRLLVL.

The J gene is TRBJ2-4, the V gene TRBV9, with D unclear. The DNA end favors TRBJ2-5, so the J call may be wrong. This CDR3 spans 16 amino acids. CDR1 and CDR2 (germline): SGDLS, YYNGEE. The CDR3 protein is CASSVEFWAEQETQYF. CDR3 bases: TGTGCCAGCAGCGTAGAATTTTGGGCGGAACAAGAGACCCAGTACTTC.